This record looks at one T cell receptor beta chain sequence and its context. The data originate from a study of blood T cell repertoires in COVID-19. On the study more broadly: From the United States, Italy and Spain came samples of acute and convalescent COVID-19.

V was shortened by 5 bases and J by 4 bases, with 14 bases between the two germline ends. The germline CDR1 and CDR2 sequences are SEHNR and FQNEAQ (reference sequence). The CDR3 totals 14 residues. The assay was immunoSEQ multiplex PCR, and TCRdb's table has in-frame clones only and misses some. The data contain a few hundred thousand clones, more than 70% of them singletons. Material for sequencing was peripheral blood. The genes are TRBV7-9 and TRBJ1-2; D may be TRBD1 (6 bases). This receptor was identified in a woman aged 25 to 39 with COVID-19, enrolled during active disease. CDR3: CASSSDRPFYGYTF. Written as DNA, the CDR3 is TGTGCCAGCAGCAGTGACAGGCCCTTCTATGGCTACACCTTC. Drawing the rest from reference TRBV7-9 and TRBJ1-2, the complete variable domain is DTGVSQNPRHKITKRGQNVTFRCDPISEHNRLYWYRQTLGQGPEFLTYFQNEAQLEKSRLLSDRFSAERPKGSFSTLEIQRTEQGDSAMYLCASSSDRPFYGYTFGSGTRLTVV.